The 10 T cell receptor beta chains presented below share a single source sample, sequenced in a study of cytomegalovirus exposure and HLA in healthy donors. Use of 60 Vbeta and 13 Jbeta primers characterized the PCR. Only in-frame clones appear in the TCRdb table, and some are missing; sequencing was by immunoSEQ multiplex PCR. The sample records fewer than 200,000 clones, 79% being singletons. Input material: PBMCs. Receptors originate from a middle-aged woman in good health and CMV-seronegative.

This CDR3 reads CASTPLWSQNQPQHF. The DNA of the CDR3 is TGTGCCAGCACCCCATTATGGAGCCAAAATCAGCCCCAGCATTTT. V and J are TRBV21-1 and TRBJ1-5. TRBV21-1 represents a pseudogene. CDR3 length: 15 residues.

The genes are TRBV28 and TRBJ1-3; D remains unclear. Trimming removed 6 bases at V and 0 bases at J, with 12 bases between. Germline assignment: CDR1 MDHEN and CDR2 SYDVKM. The CDR3 spans 15 residues. The CDR3 loop is CASSLRPPSGNTIYF. DNA for the CDR3: TGTGCCAGCAGCCTCAGGCCACCCTCTGGAAACACCATATATTTT.

On this clone: Its ends do not fully match the called genes, so a read error is possible. The chain is built from TRBV5-1 and TRBJ2-5, with no clear D. Germline V gene lookup returns CDR1 SGHRS and CDR2 YFSETQ. There are 14 residues in the CDR3. The chain's CDR3 is CASSLVRNQKTQYF. The DNA for the CDR3 is TGCGCCAGCAGCTTGGTGAGAAACCAAAAGACCCAGTACTTC.

The chain employs TRBV11-2 and TRBJ1-6; the D is unclear. The germline gives CDR1 SGHAT, CDR2 FQNNGV. CDR3 length equals 15 residues. Trimming shortened V by 1 base and J by 8 bases, and 12 bases separated the two germline ends. CDR3 in amino acids: CASSLGATSDSPLHF. CDR3 nucleotides: TGTGCCAGCAGCTTAGGGGCGACCTCGGATTCACCCCTCCACTTT.

V is TRBV14 and J is TRBJ2-3; D gene unclear. V lost 9 bases and J 2 bases, leaving 18 bases between the germline ends. Germline V gene data show CDR1 as SGHDN and CDR2 as FVKESK. The CDR3 length is 15 residues. CDR3 amino acids: CASYNGLIITDTQYF. CDR3 nucleotides: TGTGCCAGTTACAATGGGCTTATAATCACAGATACGCAGTATTTT. Filled out from reference TRBV14 and TRBJ2-3, the complete variable domain reads EAGVTQFPSHSVIEKGQTVTLRCDPISGHDNLYWYRRVMGKEIKFLLHFVKESKQDESGMPNNRFLAERTGGTYSTLKVQPAELEDSGVYFCASYNGLIITDTQYFGPGTRLTVL.

This clone was picked up one time. The chain links TRBV5-1 to TRBJ2-3; 8 positions agree with TRBD1. CDR3 length: 17 residues. V lost 4 bases and J lost 2; bases outside the gene matches: 12. Per the germline V gene, CDR1 is SGHRS and CDR2 is YFSETQ. This chain's CDR3 is CASSAETGQDHTDTQYF. CDR3 nucleotide sequence: TGCGCCAGCAGCGCCGAGACGGGACAGGACCACACAGATACGCAGTATTTT.

The CDR3: CASSLSAAQETQYF. The CDR3, as DNA: TGTGCCAGCAGCTTGTCGGCAGCGCAAGAGACCCAGTACTTC. The chain carries TRBV5-4 and TRBJ2-5, with D unclear. The CDR3 is made up of 14 amino acids. Germline CDR1 is SGHNT and CDR2 is YYREEE (reference sequence). Trimming removed 1 base from V and 2 bases from J, with 9 bases in between. Based on the CDR3 plus reference TRBV5-4 and TRBJ2-5, the full variable domain is ETGVTQSPTHLIKTRGQQVTLRCSSQSGHNTVSWYQQALGQGPQFIFQYYREEENGRGNFPPRFSGLQFPNYSSELNVNALELDDSALYLCASSLSAAQETQYFGPGTRLLVL.

Only one count was recorded for this clone. The chain combines TRBV7-3 with TRBJ2-3, with unresolved D. With 2 bases removed from V and 1 base from J, the gap between germline ends came to 7 bases. The CDR3 spans 14 residues. Germline CDR1 is SGHTA and CDR2 is FQGTGA. The CDR3 is CASSLYSGTDTQYF. The CDR3, as DNA: TGTGCCAGCAGCTTATATTCGGGCACAGATACGCAGTATTTT.

This CDR3 is CASSVGGGWGNTEAFF. In DNA form, the CDR3 reads TGTGCCAGCAGCGTAGGCGGGGGATGGGGGAACACTGAAGCTTTCTTT. The rearrangement uses TRBV9 and TRBJ1-1; perhaps TRBD1 as D (5 bases). V dropped 0 bases and J dropped 1 base, with 13 bases sitting between them. Germline CDR1 is SGDLS and CDR2 is YYNGEE. The CDR3 covers 16 residues.

This clone was counted once. The J gene is TRBJ1-5, the V gene TRBV4-2; 7 bases match TRBD1. Germline V gene data show CDR1 as LGHNA and CDR2 as YNFKEQ. With V trimmed by 4 bases and J by 7 bases, 7 bases remained unmatched. CDR3 length: 14 amino acids. The CDR3 sequence: CASSPTGTEQPQHF. The CDR3 nucleotides are TGTGCCAGCAGCCCGACAGGGACGGAACAGCCCCAGCATTTT.